Each of the 25 T cell receptor beta chains below was sequenced from the same sample in a study of shared clonotypes between healthy human individuals. Profiled with immunoSEQ multiplex PCR; TCRdb holds only in-frame clones, not every one. There are 150,000 to 200,000 clones in the sample; approximately 60% occur only once, and about 9.4% lies in the top ten. The material sequenced was memory CD4+ T cells sorted from blood. Subset reported: CD45RA-negative fraction. Every receptor here comes from a man aged 25 to 40 in good health.

The CDR3 loop is CASTQIPGRTYNEQFF. The CDR3 DNA reads TGTGCCAGCACCCAAATTCCGGGACGGACCTACAATGAGCAGTTCTTC. The chain has TRBV28 and TRBJ2-1; D possibly uses TRBD1 or TRBD2 (5 bases each). The CDR3 consists of 16 residues. Germline CDR1 and CDR2: MDHEN and SYDVKM. V lost 7 bases and J lost 2, with 18 bases in between.

The gene calls are TRBV10-2 and TRBJ2-1; 8 bases agree with TRBD2. J was trimmed by 3 bases and V by 4 bases; bases with no gene match: 2. From germline, CDR1 is WSHSY and CDR2 SAAADI. The CDR3 is made up of 14 amino acids. The CDR3 here is CASSGLAFYNEQFF. The CDR3 bases are TGCGCCAGCAGTGGACTAGCGTTCTACAATGAGCAGTTCTTC.

The sample holds a few counts of this clone. The rearrangement links TRBV27 to TRBJ2-7; 8 bases map to TRBD1. The CDR3 contains 12 residues. Germline V gene sequence: CDR1 MNHEY, CDR2 SMNVEV (reference sequence). V lost 6 bases, J lost 3 bases, and 1 base stayed unmatched. CDR3 in DNA: TGTGCCAGCAGCACAGGGGGCTACGAGCAGTACTTC. Translated: CASSTGGYEQYF.

The chain combines TRBV11-1 with TRBJ2-5; the match to TRBD2 covers 11 bases. Germline loops: CDR1 SGHAT, CDR2 FQDESV (reference sequence). The V gene end was trimmed by 6 bases and the J gene end by 5 bases; junction bases not matched to a gene: 5. The CDR3 is 14 amino acids. CDR3 protein: CASRGRTSGETQYF. The CDR3, as DNA: TGTGCCAGCAGAGGAAGGACTAGCGGGGAGACCCAGTACTTC.

V is TRBV7-9 and J is TRBJ2-3; TRBD1 matches 9 bases. Germline V gene lookup returns CDR1 SEHNR and CDR2 FQNEAQ (reference sequence). CDR3 length equals 14 residues. V lost 5 bases, J lost 3 bases, and 3 bases stayed unmatched. The CDR3 DNA follows: TGTGCCAGCAGCAACGGACAGGGGACAGATACGCAGTATTTT. It encodes CASSNGQGTDTQYF.

The table lists this clone with many counts. The genes are TRBV10-2 and TRBJ2-2; D may be TRBD2 (5 bases). V was clipped by 4 bases and J by 9 bases, with 9 bases between them. The CDR3 covers 12 residues. The V gene's germline CDR1 is WSHSY and CDR2 SAAADI. CDR3 coding DNA: TGCGCCAGCAGTGGAGGGCTCCGGGAGCTGTTTTTT. Protein: CASSGGLRELFF.

This chain links TRBV27 with TRBJ1-5, with D tentatively TRBD1 (6 bases). The CDR3 length is 15 residues. Trimming cost V 5 bases and J 6 bases, with 17 bases left between them. The germline gives CDR1 MNHEY, CDR2 SMNVEV (reference sequence). The CDR3 spells CASSGQGQGGQPQHF. The DNA of the CDR3 is TGTGCCAGCAGTGGGCAGGGCCAAGGGGGTCAGCCCCAGCATTTT.

The V gene is TRBV6-5, the J gene TRBJ2-7, with 15 nucleotides matching TRBD2. From germline, CDR1 is MNHEY and CDR2 SVGAGI. Unmatched junction bases numbered 2, after V lost 2 bases and J lost 6 bases. This CDR3 contains 15 residues. The CDR3 sequence is CASSYRGLAGGEQYF. The CDR3, as DNA: TGTGCCAGCAGTTACCGGGGACTAGCGGGAGGCGAGCAGTACTTC.

The chain joins TRBV7-2 to TRBJ2-7; 7 bases are shared with TRBD2. Looked up from germline, CDR1 is SGHTA and CDR2 is FQGNSA. Losses at the gene ends were 2 bases for V and 2 bases for J; bases not matched to a gene: 3. This CDR3 has 14 residues. CDR3 nucleotide sequence: TGTGCCAGCAGCTTATTAGCGGGCCCCTACGAGCAGTACTTC. It translates to CASSLLAGPYEQYF.

V usage is TRBV6-6 and J usage is TRBJ1-2; 7 bases align to TRBD1. V lost 4 bases, J lost 7 bases, and 6 bases stayed unmatched. Germline V lookup: CDR1 MNHNY, CDR2 SVGAGI (reference sequence). The CDR3 has 13 residues. CDR3 in amino acids: CASSSDRLLGYTF. The CDR3 DNA is TGTGCCAGCAGTTCGGACAGGCTCCTTGGCTACACCTTC.

This chain connects TRBV28 to TRBJ2-7, with 8 bases identical to TRBD1. Germline CDR1 is MDHEN and CDR2 is SYDVKM. This CDR3 spans 15 amino acids. V lost 6 bases and J lost 2; bases outside the gene matches: 9. In nucleotides, the CDR3 is TGTGCCAGCAGCCCGGACAGGGCTAGGACCTACGAGCAGTACTTC. It specifies CASSPDRARTYEQYF.

The sample holds many counts of this clone. Different DNA sequences within this sample yield the same CDR3. The V gene is TRBV30, the J gene TRBJ1-5; the match to TRBD1 covers 10 bases. The CDR3 covers 14 residues. Germline CDR1 reads GTSNPN; CDR2 reads SVGIG (reference sequence). The ends lost 3 bases at V and 6 bases at J; junction bases unmatched: 5. CDR3 loop: CAWSGTGDGQPQHF. The CDR3 DNA sequence: TGTGCCTGGAGCGGGACAGGGGATGGTCAGCCCCAGCATTTT.

This clone was observed a handful of times. This chain's CDR3 is CATSRDRAAYEQYF. For the CDR3, the DNA is TGTGCCACCAGCAGAGATAGGGCAGCCTACGAGCAGTACTTC. The chain recombines TRBV15 with TRBJ2-7, with D uncertain. Germline V gene sequence: CDR1 LNHNV, CDR2 YYDKDF (reference sequence). CDR3 size: 14 residues. Trimming removed 0 bases from V and 2 bases from J, with 8 bases in between.

The table lists this clone with a few counts. V usage is TRBV7-2 and J usage is TRBJ2-7; D remains ambiguous. Germline assignment: CDR1 SGHTA and CDR2 FQGNSA. Deletions cut 4 bases from V and 4 bases from J, with 8 bases between. The CDR3 covers 12 residues. The CDR3 DNA sequence: TGTGCCAGCAGCTCCAATACTTACGAGCAGTACTTC. Amino acid sequence: CASSSNTYEQYF.

V usage is TRBV15 and J usage is TRBJ2-7; D is possibly TRBD2 (6 bases). Per the germline V gene, CDR1 is LNHNV and CDR2 is YYDKDF (reference sequence). This CDR3 spans 16 amino acids. The ends were cut back, 5 bases at V and 3 bases at J, with 20 bases in the middle. This CDR3 is CATSLPMRDRGYEQYF. The CDR3 DNA sequence: TGTGCCACCAGCCTCCCCATGCGGGATAGGGGCTACGAGCAGTACTTC.

The chain uses TRBV27 and TRBJ2-7; 10 nucleotides line up with TRBD1. Losses at the gene ends were 2 bases for V and 1 base for J; bases not matched to a gene: 2. Germline V gene data show CDR1 as MNHEY and CDR2 as SMNVEV (reference sequence). This CDR3 has 15 amino acids. CDR3 region: CASSLQGQGSYEQYF. The CDR3, as DNA: TGTGCCAGCAGTTTACAGGGACAGGGGTCCTACGAGCAGTACTTC.

J is TRBJ1-1 and V is TRBV5-1; maybe TRBD1 (6 bases). Trimming removed 7 bases at V and 5 bases at J, with 18 bases between. There are 14 residues in the CDR3. Germline CDR1 and CDR2: SGHRS and YFSETQ. CDR3 in DNA: TGCGCCAGCCGGAAGACAGGTGAGGGAACTGAAGCTTTCTTT. It encodes CASRKTGEGTEAFF.

The chain couples TRBV11-2 to TRBJ2-1, with D possibly being TRBD1 (5 bases). Trimming took off 5 bases at V and 0 bases at J, with 11 bases between the two ends. The length of the CDR3 is 15 residues. Germline-derived CDR1 and CDR2 are SGHAT and FQNNGV. CDR3 protein: CASSIRQSSYNEQFF. The CDR3 DNA is TGTGCCAGCAGCATCAGACAGAGCTCCTACAATGAGCAGTTCTTC.

The chain couples TRBV11-2 to TRBJ2-7, with D unclear. The CDR3 is 13 amino acids. V shed 0 bases and J shed 4 bases, with 7 bases lying between them. Germline V gene data show CDR1 as SGHAT and CDR2 as FQNNGV. This CDR3 reads CASSLDPLYEQYF. The DNA of the CDR3 is TGTGCCAGCAGCTTAGACCCCCTTTACGAGCAGTACTTC.

The chain recombines TRBV5-6 with TRBJ1-2; 7 positions agree with TRBD1. Per germline, CDR1 SGHDT and CDR2 YYEEEE. J lost 8 bases, V lost 4 bases, and 5 bases had no gene match. The CDR3 contains 12 residues. CDR3 region: CASSKGQYGYTF. CDR3 bases: TGTGCCAGCAGCAAGGGACAGTACGGCTACACCTTC. Supplemented by reference TRBV5-6 and TRBJ1-2, the full variable domain reads DAGVTQSPTHLIKTRGQQVTLRCSPKSGHDTVSWYQQALGQGPQFIFQYYEEEERQRGNFPDRFSGHQFPNYSSELNVNALLLGDSALYLCASSKGQYGYTFGSGTRLTVV.

The V and J genes are TRBV11-2 and TRBJ2-1; D might be TRBD1 (5 bases). The V end was cut by 3 bases, the J end by 6 bases, with 12 bases between. Germline CDR1 SGHAT, CDR2 FQNNGV. This CDR3 has 14 residues. CDR3 bases: TGTGCCAGCAGCTTCTCAAGACAGTCCAATGAGCAGTTCTTC. It translates to CASSFSRQSNEQFF. Based on the CDR3 plus reference TRBV11-2 and TRBJ2-1, the full variable domain is EAGVAQSPRYKIIEKRQSVAFWCNPISGHATLYWYQQILGQGPKLLIQFQNNGVVDDSQLPKDRFSAERLKGVDSTLKIQPAKLEDSAVYLCASSFSRQSNEQFFGPGTRLTVL.

This clone was seen only a few times. This sequence joins TRBV28 and TRBJ2-1; the D gene is possibly TRBD2 (5 bases). Trimming removed 6 bases at V and 1 base at J, with 7 bases between. CDR1 and CDR2 from the germline V gene are MDHEN and SYDVKM. This CDR3 comprises 13 residues. The DNA for the CDR3 is TGTGCCAGCAGGAGCGGTTCCTACAATGAGCAGTTCTTC. It encodes CASRSGSYNEQFF.

This clone appeared once. V and J are TRBV19 and TRBJ2-7; D is unclear. The V and J ends lost 3 bases and 0 bases respectively, with 9 bases between them. The CDR3 runs to 14 residues. The germline V gene has CDR1 LNHDA and CDR2 SQIVND (reference sequence). As DNA, the CDR3 is TGTGCCAGTAGTATCAGGCAGTCCTCCTACGAGCAGTACTTC. This translates into CASSIRQSSYEQYF.

A word on this clone: Germline and junction disagree at one end, which may indicate a read error. The sample holds other DNA sequences that translate to the same CDR3. V is TRBV7-2 and J is TRBJ2-3; no reliable D call. Germline-derived CDR1 and CDR2 are SGHTA and FQGNSA. This CDR3 contains 9 residues. The CDR3 DNA reads TGTGCCAGCAGCCTATCAGCGAATTTT. Its translation is CASSLSANF.

The rearrangement joins TRBV7-2 to TRBJ2-1; D not resolved. There are 13 residues in the CDR3. Germline V gene lookup returns CDR1 SGHTA and CDR2 FQGNSA. Between the trimmed V and J ends, which lost 3 bases and 13 bases, there was a span of 16 bases. The CDR3 loop is CASSLVHPDKQFF. Written as DNA, the CDR3 is TGTGCCAGCAGCTTGGTACACCCTGACAAACAGTTCTTC.